Below are 13 T cell receptor beta chains sequenced from a single sample in a study of radiation and T cells in renal cell carcinoma. TCRdb keeps only in-frame clones here, not all; method: immunoSEQ multiplex PCR. The sample carries 150,000 to 190,000 clones, over 80% recorded once. Time point of the sample: blood 2 weeks post-SBRT. The treatment denotes: 15 Gy SBRT to primary tumor, nephrectomy 4 weeks later. The sequencing here drew on blood, taken from a patient whose treatment included radiotherapy and nephrectomy. Source of these receptors: a woman aged 45 to 65 with renal cell carcinoma.

The chain joins TRBV9 to TRBJ1-3; no reliable D call. The CDR3 extends over 15 amino acids. Trimming removed 0 bases at V and 3 bases at J, with 10 bases between. Looked up from germline, CDR1 is SGDLS and CDR2 is YYNGEE. The CDR3 DNA reads as TGTGCCAGCAGCGTAGCCCCCGGGGATGGAAACACCATATATTTT. Amino acid sequence: CASSVAPGDGNTIYF. The entire variable domain, with the rest obtained from reference TRBV9 and TRBJ1-3, is as follows: DSGVTQTPKHLITATGQRVTLRCSPRSGDLSVYWYQQSLDQGLQFLIQYYNGEERAKGNILERFSAQQFPDLHSELNLSSLELGDSALYFCASSVAPGDGNTIYFGEGSWLTVV.

This clone was observed a few times. V is TRBV5-4 and J is TRBJ2-2; D unclear. The V and J ends lost 5 bases and 5 bases respectively, with 16 bases between them. From germline, CDR1 is SGHNT and CDR2 YYREEE (reference sequence). The CDR3 totals 15 residues. CDR3 coding DNA: TGTGCCAGCAGTCCGGTGCAAGGTTTTACCGGGGAGCTGTTTTTT. It is translated as CASSPVQGFTGELFF.

This clone was detected a few times. V usage is TRBV30 and J usage is TRBJ1-2; TRBD1 is a possible D gene (6 bases). The CDR3 contains 11 residues. V gave up 5 bases and J gave up 10 bases, with 14 bases separating them. CDR1 and CDR2 (germline): GTSNPN, SVGIG (reference sequence). The DNA of the CDR3 is TGTGCCTGGGTTACAGGGACGGTCTACACCTTC. Translated: CAWVTGTVYTF.

This clone was observed once. The sample has other DNA sequences that encode this CDR3 too. This chain uses TRBV19 with TRBJ2-3; D unresolved. The V and J ends lost 5 bases and 1 base respectively, with 4 bases between them. Germline lookup yields CDR1 LNHDA and CDR2 SQIVND (reference sequence). The CDR3 extends over 12 amino acids. The CDR3 spells CASSPRTDTQYF. CDR3 sequence (DNA): TGTGCCAGTAGTCCCCGCACAGATACGCAGTATTTT.

This clone was detected a few times. The genes are TRBV29-1 and TRBJ1-2; 10 nucleotides line up with TRBD1. V lost 6 bases, J lost 7 bases, and 8 bases stayed unmatched. The CDR3 loop spans 13 amino acids. Germline V gene sequence: CDR1 SQVTM, CDR2 ANQGSEA. DNA for the CDR3: TGCAGCGTAGATAAGACAGGGGGCCCTGGCTACACCTTC. It codes for CSVDKTGGPGYTF.

This clone showed up just once. V usage is TRBV7-9 and J usage is TRBJ2-3; no clear D. CDR3 length: 13 residues. Germline CDR1 reads SEHNR; CDR2 reads FQNEAQ (reference sequence). The ends were cut back, 7 bases at V and 1 base at J, with 9 bases in the middle. The CDR3 DNA reads as TGTGCCAGCACCCTAGGTGGCACAGATACGCAGTATTTT. Translated, it gives CASTLGGTDTQYF.

This rearrangement joins TRBV6-6 to TRBJ2-7, with D possibly TRBD2 on 5 matching bases. Trimming stripped 6 bases from V and 2 bases from J, with 14 bases between. The germline V gene encodes CDR1 MNHNY and CDR2 SVGAGI (reference sequence). CDR3 size: 14 residues. The CDR3 reads CASSKGLSPYEQYF. For the CDR3, the DNA is TGTGCCAGCAGCAAAGGACTTTCTCCCTACGAGCAGTACTTC.

J is TRBJ2-3 and V is TRBV10-3; 7 bases are shared with TRBD1. The CDR3 has 12 residues. V lost 10 bases, J lost 6 bases, and 7 bases stayed unmatched. From germline, CDR1 is ENHRY and CDR2 SYGVKD. CDR3 loop: CATREGADTQYF. CDR3 sequence (DNA): TGTGCCACTCGCGAGGGGGCGGATACGCAGTATTTT.

The rearrangement joins TRBV6-4 to TRBJ1-1, with 8 bases aligning to TRBD1. J lost 1 base, V lost 4 bases, and 2 bases had no gene match. CDR3 length: 14 amino acids. Germline V gene lookup returns CDR1 MRHNA and CDR2 SNTAGT. CDR3 residues: CASSAGQGNTEAFF. CDR3 nucleotides: TGTGCCAGCAGTGCTGGACAGGGGAACACTGAAGCTTTCTTT.

CDR3 in DNA: TGTGCCAGCAGCGCCTGGGACACTAATGAAAAACTGTTTTTT. It encodes CASSAWDTNEKLFF. The genes are TRBV9 and TRBJ1-4; perhaps TRBD1 as D (5 bases). The CDR3 has 14 residues. V gave up 3 bases and J gave up 2 bases, with 8 bases separating them. Per the germline V gene, CDR1 is SGDLS and CDR2 is YYNGEE.

A few counts support this clone. The chain couples TRBV11-2 to TRBJ2-7; D could derive from TRBD1 or TRBD2 (5 bases each). CDR3 length: 17 residues. Germline V gives CDR1 SGHAT, CDR2 FQNNGV. V lost 4 bases, J lost 2 bases, and 21 bases lay in between. CDR3 in DNA: TGTGCCAGCAGCTCCAGTGGGTCCGGGGCCACACCCTACGAGCAGTACTTC. It codes for CASSSSGSGATPYEQYF.

The chain recombines TRBV5-1 with TRBJ2-5; 14 nucleotides agree with TRBD2. Germline CDR1 SGHRS, CDR2 YFSETQ. V lost 0 bases to trimming and J lost 3 bases; unmatched junction nucleotides: 10. This CDR3 is 19 amino acids long. For the CDR3, the DNA is TGCGCCAGCAGCTTGGGATTGACTAGCGGGGGGGCTTACAAAGAGACCCAGTACTTC. Amino acids: CASSLGLTSGGAYKETQYF.

The rearrangement uses TRBV9 and TRBJ2-7; 9 nucleotides align to TRBD1. Germline V lookup: CDR1 SGDLS, CDR2 YYNGEE. J was trimmed by 1 base and V by 0 bases; bases with no gene match: 5. CDR3 length: 16 amino acids. The DNA for the CDR3 is TGTGCCAGCAGCGTAGATCCGGGACAGGGTTCCTACGAGCAGTACTTC. Its translation: CASSVDPGQGSYEQYF.